The sample holds many counts of the clone carrying this T cell receptor (beta chain). TCRdb itself ran the RT-PCR reads through MiXCR, one entry per CDR3 protein. The sample records about 700,000 distinct CDR3 sequences, 13% to 15% being singletons. The CDR3 extends over 15 amino acids. The germline V gene has CDR1 GTSNPN and CDR2 SVGIG (reference sequence). V was cut by 2 bases and J by 5 bases, with 18 bases left in between. Sequencing input: memory CD4+ T cells from blood. The receptor was derived from a female donor in good health, serving as a healthy control. The V and J genes are TRBV30 and TRBJ2-5; weak D call: TRBD1 (6 bases). The CDR3 is CAWSPPSGVTETQYF. The CDR3 DNA reads TGTGCCTGGAGTCCACCTTCAGGGGTGACGGAGACCCAGTACTTC.